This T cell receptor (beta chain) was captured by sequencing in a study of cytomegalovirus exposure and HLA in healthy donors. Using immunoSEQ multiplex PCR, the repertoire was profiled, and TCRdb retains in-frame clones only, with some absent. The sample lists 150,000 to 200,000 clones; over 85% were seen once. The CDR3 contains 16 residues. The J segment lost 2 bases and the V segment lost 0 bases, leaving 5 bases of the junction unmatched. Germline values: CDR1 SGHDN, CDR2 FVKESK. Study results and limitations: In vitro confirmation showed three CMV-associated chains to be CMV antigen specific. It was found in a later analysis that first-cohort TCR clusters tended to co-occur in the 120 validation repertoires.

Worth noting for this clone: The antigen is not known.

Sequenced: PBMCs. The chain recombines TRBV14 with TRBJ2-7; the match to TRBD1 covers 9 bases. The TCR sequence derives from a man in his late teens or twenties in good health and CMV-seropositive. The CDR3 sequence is CASSQDGRQGAYEQYF. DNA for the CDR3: TGTGCCAGCAGCCAAGATGGTAGACAGGGGGCCTACGAGCAGTACTTC.